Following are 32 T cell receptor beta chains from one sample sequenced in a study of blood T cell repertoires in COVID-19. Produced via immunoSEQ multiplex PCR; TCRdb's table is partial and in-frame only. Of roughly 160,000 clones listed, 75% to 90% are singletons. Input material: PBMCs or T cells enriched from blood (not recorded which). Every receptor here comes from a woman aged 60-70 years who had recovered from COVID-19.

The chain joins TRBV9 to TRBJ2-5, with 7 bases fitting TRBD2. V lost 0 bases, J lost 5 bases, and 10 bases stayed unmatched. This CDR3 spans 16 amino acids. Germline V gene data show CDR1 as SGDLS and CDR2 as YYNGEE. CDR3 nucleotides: TGTGCCAGCAGCGTAGGGAGCGGGGCTACGGGGGAGACCCAGTACTTC. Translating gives CASSVGSGATGETQYF.

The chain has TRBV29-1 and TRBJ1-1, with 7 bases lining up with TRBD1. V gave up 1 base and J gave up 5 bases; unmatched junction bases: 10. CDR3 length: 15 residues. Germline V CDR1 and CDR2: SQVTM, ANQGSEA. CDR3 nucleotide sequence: TGCAGCGTTGAAGGGGCAGGGGGAGGCACAACTGAAGCTTTCTTT. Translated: CSVEGAGGGTTEAFF.

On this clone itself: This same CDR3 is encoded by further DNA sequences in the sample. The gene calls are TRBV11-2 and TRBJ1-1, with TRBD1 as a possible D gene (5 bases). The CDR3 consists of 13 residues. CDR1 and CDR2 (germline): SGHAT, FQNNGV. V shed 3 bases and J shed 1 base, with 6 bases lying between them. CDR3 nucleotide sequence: TGTGCCAGCAGCTTTCAGGGGAACACTGAAGCTTTCTTT. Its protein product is CASSFQGNTEAFF.

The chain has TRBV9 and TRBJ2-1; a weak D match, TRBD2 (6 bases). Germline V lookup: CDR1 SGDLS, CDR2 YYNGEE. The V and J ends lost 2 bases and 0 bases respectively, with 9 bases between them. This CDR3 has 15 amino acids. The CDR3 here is CASSVSGSSYNEQFF. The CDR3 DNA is TGTGCCAGCAGCGTTTCCGGGAGCTCCTACAATGAGCAGTTCTTC.

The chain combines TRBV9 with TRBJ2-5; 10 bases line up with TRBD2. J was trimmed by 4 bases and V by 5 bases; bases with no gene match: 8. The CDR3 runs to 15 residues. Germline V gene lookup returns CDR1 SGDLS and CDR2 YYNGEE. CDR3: CASRRSSGSVETQYF. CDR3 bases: TGTGCCAGCAGACGTTCTAGCGGGAGTGTAGAGACCCAGTACTTC. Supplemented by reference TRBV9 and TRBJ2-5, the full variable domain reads DSGVTQTPKHLITATGQRVTLRCSPRSGDLSVYWYQQSLDQGLQFLIQYYNGEERAKGNILERFSAQQFPDLHSELNLSSLELGDSALYFCASRRSSGSVETQYFGPGTRLLVL.

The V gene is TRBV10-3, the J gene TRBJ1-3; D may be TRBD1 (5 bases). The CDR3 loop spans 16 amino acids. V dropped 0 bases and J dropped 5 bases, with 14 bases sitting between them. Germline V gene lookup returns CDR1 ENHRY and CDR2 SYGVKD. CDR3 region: CAISESNGQGRNTIYF. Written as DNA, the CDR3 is TGTGCCATCAGTGAGTCGAACGGGCAGGGCCGAAACACCATATATTTT.

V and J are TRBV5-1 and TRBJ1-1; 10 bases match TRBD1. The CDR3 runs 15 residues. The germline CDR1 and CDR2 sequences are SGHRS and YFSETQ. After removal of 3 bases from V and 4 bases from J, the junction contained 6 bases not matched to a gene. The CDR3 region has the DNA TGCGCCAGCAGCTACCATGACAGGGGGCCCACTGAAGCTTTCTTT. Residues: CASSYHDRGPTEAFF.

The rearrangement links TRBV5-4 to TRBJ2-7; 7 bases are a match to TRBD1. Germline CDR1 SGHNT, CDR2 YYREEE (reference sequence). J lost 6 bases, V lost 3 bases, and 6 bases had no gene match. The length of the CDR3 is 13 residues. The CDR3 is CASSSRDSTEQYF. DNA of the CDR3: TGTGCCAGCAGCTCACGGGACAGTACCGAGCAGTACTTC.

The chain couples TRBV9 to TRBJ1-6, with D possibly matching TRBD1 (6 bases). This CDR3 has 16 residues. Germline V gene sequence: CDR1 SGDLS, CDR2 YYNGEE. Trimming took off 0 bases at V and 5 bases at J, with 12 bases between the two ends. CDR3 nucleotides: TGTGCCAGCAGCGTAGGTCCGGACAGCAATAATTCACCCCTCCACTTT. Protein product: CASSVGPDSNNSPLHF.

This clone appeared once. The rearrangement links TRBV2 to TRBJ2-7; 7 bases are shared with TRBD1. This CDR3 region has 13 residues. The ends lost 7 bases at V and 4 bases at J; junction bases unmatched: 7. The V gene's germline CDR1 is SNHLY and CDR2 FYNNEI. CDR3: CASTGTVDYEQYF. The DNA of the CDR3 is TGTGCCAGCACCGGGACAGTTGATTACGAGCAGTACTTC. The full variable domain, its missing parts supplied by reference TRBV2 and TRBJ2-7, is EPEVTQTPSHQVTQMGQEVILRCVPISNHLYFYWYRQILGQKVEFLVSFYNNEISEKSEIFDDQFSVERPDGSNFTLKIRSTKLEDSAMYFCASTGTVDYEQYFGPGTRLTVT.

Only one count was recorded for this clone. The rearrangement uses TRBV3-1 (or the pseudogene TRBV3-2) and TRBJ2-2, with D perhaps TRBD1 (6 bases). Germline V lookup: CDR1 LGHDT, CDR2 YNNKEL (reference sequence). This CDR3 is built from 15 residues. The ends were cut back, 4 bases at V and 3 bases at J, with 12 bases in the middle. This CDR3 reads CASSLRDIDTGELFF. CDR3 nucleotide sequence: TGTGCCAGCAGCCTCCGGGACATTGACACCGGGGAGCTGTTTTTT.

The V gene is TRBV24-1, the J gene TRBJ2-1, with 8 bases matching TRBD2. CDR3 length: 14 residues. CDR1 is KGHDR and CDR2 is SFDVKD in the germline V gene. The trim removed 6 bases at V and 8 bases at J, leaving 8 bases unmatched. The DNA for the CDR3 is TGTGCCACCAGTCGCGCTAGCGGGCTCTATGAGCAGTTCTTC. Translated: CATSRASGLYEQFF.

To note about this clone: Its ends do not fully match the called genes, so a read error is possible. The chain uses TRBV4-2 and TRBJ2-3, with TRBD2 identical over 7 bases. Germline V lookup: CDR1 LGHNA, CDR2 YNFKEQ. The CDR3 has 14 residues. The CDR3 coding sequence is TGTGCCAGCAGTCAAGCGGGAATCACAGATACGCAGTATTTT. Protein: CASSQAGITDTQYF.

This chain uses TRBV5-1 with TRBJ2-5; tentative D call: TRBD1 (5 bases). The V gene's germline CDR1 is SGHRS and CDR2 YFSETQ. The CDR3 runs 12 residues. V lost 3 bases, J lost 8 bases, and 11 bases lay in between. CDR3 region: CASSSSQDTQYF. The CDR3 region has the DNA TGCGCCAGCAGCTCGTCACAGGATACCCAGTACTTC.

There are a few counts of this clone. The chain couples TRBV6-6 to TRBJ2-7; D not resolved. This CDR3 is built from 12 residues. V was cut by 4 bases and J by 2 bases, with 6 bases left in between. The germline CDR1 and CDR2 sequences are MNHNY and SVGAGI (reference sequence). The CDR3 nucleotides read TGTGCCAGCAGTTCCTTTACCTACGAGCAGTACTTC. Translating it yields CASSSFTYEQYF.

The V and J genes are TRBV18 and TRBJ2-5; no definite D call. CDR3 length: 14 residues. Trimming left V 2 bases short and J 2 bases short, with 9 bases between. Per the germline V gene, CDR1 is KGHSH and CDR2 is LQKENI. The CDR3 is CASSPGWQQETQYF. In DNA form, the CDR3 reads TGTGCCAGCTCACCAGGTTGGCAACAAGAGACCCAGTACTTC.

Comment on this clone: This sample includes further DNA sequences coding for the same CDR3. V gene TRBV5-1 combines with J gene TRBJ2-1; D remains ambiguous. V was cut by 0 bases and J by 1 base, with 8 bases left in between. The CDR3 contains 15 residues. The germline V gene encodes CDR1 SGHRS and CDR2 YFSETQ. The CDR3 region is CASSLDGSSYNEQFF. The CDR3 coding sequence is TGCGCCAGCAGCTTGGACGGGTCGTCCTACAATGAGCAGTTCTTC.

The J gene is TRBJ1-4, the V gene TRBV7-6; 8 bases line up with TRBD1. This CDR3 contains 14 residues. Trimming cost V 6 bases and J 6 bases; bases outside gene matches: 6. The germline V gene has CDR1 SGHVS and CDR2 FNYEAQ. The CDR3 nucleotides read TGTGCCAGCAGTAACAGGGGGTTGGATGAAAAACTGTTTTTT. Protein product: CASSNRGLDEKLFF.

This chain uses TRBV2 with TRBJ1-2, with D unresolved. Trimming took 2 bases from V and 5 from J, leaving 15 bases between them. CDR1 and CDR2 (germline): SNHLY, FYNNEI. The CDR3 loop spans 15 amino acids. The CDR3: CASSERSVTSYGYTF. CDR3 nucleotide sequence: TGTGCCAGCAGTGAACGGTCGGTGACAAGTTATGGCTACACCTTC.

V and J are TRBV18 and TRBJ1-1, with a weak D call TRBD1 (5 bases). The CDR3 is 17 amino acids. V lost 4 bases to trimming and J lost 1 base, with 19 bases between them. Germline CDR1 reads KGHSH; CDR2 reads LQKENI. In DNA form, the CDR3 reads TGTGCCAGCTCACTCTTCCCGGAGGCGGGGACGAACACTGAAGCTTTCTTT. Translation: CASSLFPEAGTNTEAFF.

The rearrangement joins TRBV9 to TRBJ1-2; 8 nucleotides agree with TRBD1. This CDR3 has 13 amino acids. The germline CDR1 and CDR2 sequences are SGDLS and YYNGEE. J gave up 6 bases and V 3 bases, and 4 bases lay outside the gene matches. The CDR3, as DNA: TGTGCCAGCAGCGCGACAGGGGCGAATGGCTACACCTTC. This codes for CASSATGANGYTF.

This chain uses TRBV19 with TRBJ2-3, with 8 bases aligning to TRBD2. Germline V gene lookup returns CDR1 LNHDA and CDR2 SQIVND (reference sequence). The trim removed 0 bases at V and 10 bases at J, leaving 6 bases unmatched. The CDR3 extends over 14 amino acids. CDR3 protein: CASSIDGGVTSQYF. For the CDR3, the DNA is TGTGCCAGTAGTATAGACGGGGGGGTGACATCGCAGTATTTT.

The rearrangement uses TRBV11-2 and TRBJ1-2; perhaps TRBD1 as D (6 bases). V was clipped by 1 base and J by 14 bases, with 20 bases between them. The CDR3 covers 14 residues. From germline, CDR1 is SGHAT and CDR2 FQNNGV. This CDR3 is CASSLVGQGHFGTF. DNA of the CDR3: TGTGCCAGCAGCTTAGTCGGCCAGGGGCACTTCGGGACCTTC.

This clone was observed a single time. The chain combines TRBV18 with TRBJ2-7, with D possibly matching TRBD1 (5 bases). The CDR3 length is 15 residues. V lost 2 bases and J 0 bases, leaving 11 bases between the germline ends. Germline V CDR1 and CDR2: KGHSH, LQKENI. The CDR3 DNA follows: TGTGCCAGCTCACCAACCAGGGTCATCTCCTACGAGCAGTACTTC. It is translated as CASSPTRVISYEQYF.

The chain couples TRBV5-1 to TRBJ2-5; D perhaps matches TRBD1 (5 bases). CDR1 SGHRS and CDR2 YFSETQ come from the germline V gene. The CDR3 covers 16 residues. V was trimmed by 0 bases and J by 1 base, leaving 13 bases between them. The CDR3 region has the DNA TGCGCCAGCAGCTTGGAAGGGGTCTCCTTCCAAGAGACCCAGTACTTC. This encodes CASSLEGVSFQETQYF.

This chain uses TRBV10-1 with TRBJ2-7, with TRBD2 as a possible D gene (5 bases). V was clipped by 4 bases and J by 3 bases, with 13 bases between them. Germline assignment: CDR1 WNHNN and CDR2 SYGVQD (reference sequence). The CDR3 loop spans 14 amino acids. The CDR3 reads CASSARGPLYEQYF. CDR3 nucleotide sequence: TGCGCCAGCAGTGCGCGCGGGCCACTCTACGAGCAGTACTTC.

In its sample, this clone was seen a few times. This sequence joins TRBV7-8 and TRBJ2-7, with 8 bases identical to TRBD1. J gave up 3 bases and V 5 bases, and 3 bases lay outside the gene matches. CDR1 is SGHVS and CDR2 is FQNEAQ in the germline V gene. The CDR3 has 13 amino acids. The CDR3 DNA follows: TGTGCCAGCAGCCGACAGGGGAGCTACGAGCAGTACTTC. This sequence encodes CASSRQGSYEQYF.

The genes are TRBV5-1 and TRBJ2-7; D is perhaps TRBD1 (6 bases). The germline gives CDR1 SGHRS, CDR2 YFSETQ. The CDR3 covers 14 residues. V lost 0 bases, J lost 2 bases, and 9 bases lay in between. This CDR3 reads CASSLAGQPYEQYF. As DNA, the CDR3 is TGCGCCAGCAGCTTGGCCGGACAGCCCTACGAGCAGTACTTC.

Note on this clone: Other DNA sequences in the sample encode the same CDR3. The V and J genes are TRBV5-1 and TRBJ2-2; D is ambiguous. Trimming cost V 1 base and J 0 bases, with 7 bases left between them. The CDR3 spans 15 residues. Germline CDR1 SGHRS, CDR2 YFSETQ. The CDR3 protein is CASSLYTTNTGELFF. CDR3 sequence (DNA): TGCGCCAGCAGCTTGTACACTACGAACACCGGGGAGCTGTTTTTT.

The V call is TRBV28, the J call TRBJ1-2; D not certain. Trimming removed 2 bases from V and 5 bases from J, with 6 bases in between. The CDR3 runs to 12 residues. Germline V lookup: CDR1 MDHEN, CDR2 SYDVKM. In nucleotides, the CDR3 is TGTGCCAGCAGTTTAAGGAGGTATGGCTACACCTTC. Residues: CASSLRRYGYTF.

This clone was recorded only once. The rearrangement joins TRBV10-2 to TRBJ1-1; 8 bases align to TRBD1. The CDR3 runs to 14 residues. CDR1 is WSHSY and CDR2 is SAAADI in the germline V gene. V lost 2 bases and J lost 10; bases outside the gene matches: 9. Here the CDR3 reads CASSETPRQGTAFF. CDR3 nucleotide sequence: TGCGCCAGCAGTGAGACCCCCCGACAGGGGACAGCTTTCTTT.

CDR3 in amino acids: CASSLRTSDNEQFF. CDR3 nucleotide sequence: TGCGCCAGCAGCCTCCGGACTAGCGACAATGAGCAGTTCTTC. The V gene is TRBV5-1, the J gene TRBJ2-1; 9 positions match TRBD2. Germline-derived CDR1 and CDR2 are SGHRS and YFSETQ. CDR3 length: 14 amino acids. The trim removed 4 bases at V and 5 bases at J, leaving 4 bases unmatched.